These 9 T cell receptor beta chains share one sample of origin, sequenced in a study of cytomegalovirus exposure and HLA in healthy donors. The PCR employed 60 Vbeta primers together with 13 Jbeta primers. Profiling relied on immunoSEQ multiplex PCR, and the TCRdb table lists in-frame clones only, not all of them. This table has roughly 120,000 clones, 69% appearing once. Sequencing was carried out using PBMCs. The receptors shown here come from a woman between 70 and 85 years old in good health and CMV-seropositive.

V gene TRBV6-1 combines with J gene TRBJ1-6, with unresolved D. CDR1 and CDR2 from the germline V gene are MNHNS and SASEGT. The CDR3 consists of 13 residues. Trimming stripped 8 bases from V and 15 bases from J, with 20 bases between. The CDR3 DNA follows: TGTGCCAGCCAAGTGCGGCGAGAATCGGACCTCCACTTT. This codes for CASQVRRESDLHF.

In this sample, this clone turned up many times. The V and J genes are TRBV27 and TRBJ1-1, with TRBD1 identical over 8 bases. Per germline, CDR1 MNHEY and CDR2 SMNVEV (reference sequence). The CDR3 extends over 13 amino acids. The V segment lost 6 bases and the J segment 3 bases; nucleotides outside the gene matches: 3. The CDR3 loop reads CASRDRVDTEAFF. The CDR3 DNA sequence: TGTGCCAGCAGGGACAGGGTGGACACTGAAGCTTTCTTT.

CDR3 residues: CASSISTLGQGAGQPQHF. The DNA of the CDR3 is TGTGCCAGTAGTATTAGTACGCTGGGACAGGGGGCTGGCCAGCCCCAGCATTTT. The chain links TRBV19 to TRBJ1-5; 12 bases agree with TRBD1. V gave up 3 bases and J gave up 7 bases; unmatched junction bases: 13. The CDR3 totals 18 residues. CDR1 is LNHDA, CDR2 SQIVND, per germline (reference sequence).

The V call is TRBV2, the J call TRBJ1-4; 8 bases align to TRBD1. The trim removed 6 bases at V and 10 bases at J, leaving 7 bases unmatched. Per germline, CDR1 SNHLY and CDR2 FYNNEI. The CDR3 is 13 amino acids. The CDR3 DNA reads as TGTGCCAGCAGGGGACAGGAGGGGGTAAAACTGTTTTTT. Its translation: CASRGQEGVKLFF. Supplemented by reference TRBV2 and TRBJ1-4, the full variable domain reads EPEVTQTPSHQVTQMGQEVILRCVPISNHLYFYWYRQILGQKVEFLVSFYNNEISEKSEIFDDQFSVERPDGSNFTLKIRSTKLEDSAMYFCASRGQEGVKLFFGSGTQLSVL.

The CDR3 DNA is TGTGCCAGCAGCAGCGGGGACTCCGAAGCTTTCTTT. Protein product: CASSSGDSEAFF. This chain joins TRBV7-3 and TRBJ1-1; possible D gene TRBD1, 5 bases. Trimming took off 5 bases at V and 8 bases at J, with 12 bases between the two ends. This CDR3 region has 12 residues. Germline V gene sequence: CDR1 SGHTA, CDR2 FQGTGA.

This clone occurred a few times. This chain joins TRBV5-4 and TRBJ1-1; weak D call: TRBD1 (6 bases). The CDR3 has 13 amino acids. Germline CDR1 SGHNT, CDR2 YYREEE (reference sequence). Trimming cost V 7 bases and J 1 base, with 11 bases left between them. CDR3: CASGGSRNTEAFF. The CDR3 coding sequence is TGTGCCAGCGGGGGCAGTAGGAACACTGAAGCTTTCTTT.

The J gene is TRBJ1-1, the V gene TRBV7-3, with 8 nucleotides matching TRBD1. The CDR3 runs to 15 residues. The germline V gene encodes CDR1 SGHTA and CDR2 FQGTGA. Trimming removed 4 bases from V and 5 bases from J; junction bases left unmatched: 9. The CDR3 reads CASSSGQGGTTEAFF. In DNA form, the CDR3 reads TGTGCCAGCAGCTCAGGACAGGGAGGGACGACTGAAGCTTTCTTT. Full variable domain (rest looked up from reference TRBV7-3 and TRBJ1-1): GAGVSQTPSNKVTEKGKYVELRCDPISGHTALYWYRQSLGQGPEFLIYFQGTGAADDSGLPNDRFFAVRPEGSVSTLKIQRTERGDSAVYLCASSSGQGGTTEAFFGQGTRLTVV.

The V call is TRBV29-1, the J call TRBJ2-3; TRBD2 agrees at 13 bases. The CDR3 runs 14 residues. J lost 2 bases, V lost 7 bases, and 3 bases had no gene match. Per the germline V gene, CDR1 is SQVTM and CDR2 is ANQGSEA. The DNA of the CDR3 is TGCAGCGCCGGACTAGCGGGGGTCACAGATACGCAGTATTTT. Its protein product is CSAGLAGVTDTQYF.

The chain employs TRBV9 and TRBJ2-7, with TRBD1 matching 7 bases. From germline, CDR1 is SGDLS and CDR2 YYNGEE. J lost 1 base, V lost 4 bases, and 5 bases had no gene match. This CDR3 is built from 14 residues. The CDR3 here is CASSFRDRSYEQYF. The CDR3 DNA is TGTGCCAGCAGCTTCCGGGACAGATCCTACGAGCAGTACTTC.